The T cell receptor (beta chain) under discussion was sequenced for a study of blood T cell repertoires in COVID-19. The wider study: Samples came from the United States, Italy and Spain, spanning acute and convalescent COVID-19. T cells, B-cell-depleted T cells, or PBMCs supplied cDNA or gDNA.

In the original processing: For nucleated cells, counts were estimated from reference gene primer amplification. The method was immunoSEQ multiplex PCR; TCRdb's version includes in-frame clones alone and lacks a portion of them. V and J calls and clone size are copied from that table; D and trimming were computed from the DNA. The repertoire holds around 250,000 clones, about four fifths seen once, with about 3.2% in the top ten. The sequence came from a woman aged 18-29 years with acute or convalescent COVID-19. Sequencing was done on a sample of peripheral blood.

DNA for the CDR3: TGTGCCAGCAGATTGACAGGGGGCCCCACCTACGAGCAGTACTTC. It specifies CASRLTGGPTYEQYF. This chain connects TRBV28 to TRBJ2-7, with 10 bases aligning to TRBD1. Trimming at V came to 6 bases and at J to 2 bases, leaving 7 bases not matched to a gene. The CDR3 length is 15 residues. Germline-derived CDR1 and CDR2 are MDHEN and SYDVKM.